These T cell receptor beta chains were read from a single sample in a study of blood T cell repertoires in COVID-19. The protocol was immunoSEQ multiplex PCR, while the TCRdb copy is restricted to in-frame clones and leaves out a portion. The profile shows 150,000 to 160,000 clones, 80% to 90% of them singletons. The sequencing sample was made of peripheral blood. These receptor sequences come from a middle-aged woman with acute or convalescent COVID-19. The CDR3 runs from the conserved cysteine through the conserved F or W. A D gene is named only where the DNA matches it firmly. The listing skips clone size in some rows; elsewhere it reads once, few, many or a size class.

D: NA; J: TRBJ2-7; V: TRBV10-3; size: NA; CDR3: CAINGWDNPADEQYF; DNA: TGTGCCATAAATGGGTGGGACAACCCTGCGGACGAGCAGTACTTC
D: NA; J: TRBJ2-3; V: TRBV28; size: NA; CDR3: CASSYEGTSTDTQYF; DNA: TGTGCCAGCAGTTACGAGGGTACTAGCACAGATACGCAGTATTTT
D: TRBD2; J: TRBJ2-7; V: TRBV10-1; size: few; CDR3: CASSVPEFRTSGLYEQYF; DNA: TGCGCCAGCAGCGTACCAGAATTCCGGACTAGCGGGTTGTACGAGCAGTACTTC
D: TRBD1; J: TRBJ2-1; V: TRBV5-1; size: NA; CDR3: CASSLDFGTGVLRYNEQFF; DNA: TGCGCCAGCAGCTTGGATTTTGGGACAGGGGTTTTGAGGTACAATGAGCAGTTCTTC
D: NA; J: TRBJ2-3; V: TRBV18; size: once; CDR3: CASSPPTRDTQYF; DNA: TGTGCCAGCTCACCACCGACCAGGGATACGCAGTATTTT
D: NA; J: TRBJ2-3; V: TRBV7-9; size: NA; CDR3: CASSPQIYYTQYF; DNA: TGTGCCAGCAGCCCCCAGATTTATTATACGCAGTATTTT
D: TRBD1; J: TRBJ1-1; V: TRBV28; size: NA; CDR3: CASSLYHNNPQGSTEAFF; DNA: TGTGCCAGCAGTTTATATCATAACAACCCACAGGGGTCCACTGAAGCTTTCTTT
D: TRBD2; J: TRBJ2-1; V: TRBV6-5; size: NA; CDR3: CASSPLSGIFDEQFF; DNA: TGTGCCAGCAGCCCCCTAAGCGGGATTTTCGATGAGCAGTTCTTC
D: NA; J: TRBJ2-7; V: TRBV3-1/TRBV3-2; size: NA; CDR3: CASSQAGTLAYEQYF; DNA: TGTGCCAGCAGCCAGGCCGGGACTCTCGCCTACGAGCAGTACTTC
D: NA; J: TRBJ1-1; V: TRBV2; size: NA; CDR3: CASSDEDTEAFF; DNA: TGTGCCAGCAGTGACGAGGACACTGAAGCTTTCTTT
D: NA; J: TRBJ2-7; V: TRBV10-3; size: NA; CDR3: CAIGDVAHEQYF; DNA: TGTGCCATCGGAGACGTAGCCCACGAGCAGTACTTC
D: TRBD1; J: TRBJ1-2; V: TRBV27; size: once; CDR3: CASAQGVGQGLTYGYTF; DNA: TGTGCCAGCGCCCAAGGAGTGGGACAGGGGTTGACCTATGGCTACACCTTC
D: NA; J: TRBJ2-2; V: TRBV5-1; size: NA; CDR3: CASSLEGAFPGGTRNTGELFF; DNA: TGCGCCAGCAGCTTGGAGGGGGCCTTCCCCGGAGGGACCAGGAACACCGGGGAGCTGTTTTTT
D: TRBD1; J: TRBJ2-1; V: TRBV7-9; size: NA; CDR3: CASSLTQGDNEQFF; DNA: TGTGCCAGCAGCTTAACACAGGGGGACAATGAGCAGTTCTTC
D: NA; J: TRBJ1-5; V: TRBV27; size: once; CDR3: CASSSTNQPQHF; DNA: TGTGCCAGCAGTTCGACTAATCAGCCCCAGCATTTT
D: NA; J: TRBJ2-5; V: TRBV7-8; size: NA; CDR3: CASSLRRETQYF; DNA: TGTGCCAGCAGCTTGCGTCGTGAGACCCAGTACTTC
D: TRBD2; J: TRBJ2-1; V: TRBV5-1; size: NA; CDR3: CASSLGRTSGPWGDEQFF; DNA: TGCGCCAGCAGCTTGGGGCGGACTAGCGGGCCCTGGGGAGATGAGCAGTTCTTC
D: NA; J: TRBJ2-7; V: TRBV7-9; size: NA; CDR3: CASSLSGSEQYF; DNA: TGTGCCAGCAGCTTATCGGGGAGCGAGCAGTACTTC
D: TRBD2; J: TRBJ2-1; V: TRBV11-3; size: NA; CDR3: CASSLDRGVTSGRRANEQFF; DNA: TGTGCCAGCAGCTTAGATCGGGGGGTGACTAGCGGGAGACGGGCCAATGAGCAGTTCTTC